These T cell receptor beta chains were read from a single sample in a study of early T cells in non-severe SARS-CoV-2 infection. TCRdb analysed the 5' RACE reads with MiXCR anew, one entry per CDR3 protein. The profile shows 85,000 to 100,000 distinct CDR3 sequences, over 15% of them singletons. Specimen: whole blood, collected at baseline. The source is an adult who was a healthcare worker with PCR-confirmed SARS-CoV-2 infection or an uninfected control (not recorded which). CDR3s include the opening cysteine and the closing phenylalanine or tryptophan. The D gene is left open where the match is weak. A clone size is listed for some rows: how often the clone was seen (once, few, many), or a class if it is expanded.

d_call j_call clone_size v_call cdr3_nt cdr3_aa
- TRBJ1-1 - TRBV7-2 TGTGCCAGCAGCCAGCGGACAGTTTCTGAAGCTTTCTTT CASSQRTVSEAFF
- TRBJ2-3 - TRBV20-1 TGCAGTGCTAGAGGACCCAGGGATACGCAGTATTTT CSARGPRDTQYF
- TRBJ2-5 - TRBV5-4 TGTGCCAGTTCTGACAGGTCTGTTGAGACCCAGTACTTC CASSDRSVETQYF
TRBD2 TRBJ2-3 - TRBV15 TGTGCCACCAGCAGAGGGACTAGCGGGAGAACAGATACGCAGTATTTT CATSRGTSGRTDTQYF
TRBD2 TRBJ2-7 few TRBV4-1 TGCGCCAGCAGAAGGGCGGGAGAGGGCCGGAGAGGGCACGCGTACTTC CASRRAGEGRRGHAYF
TRBD1 TRBJ1-1 few TRBV29-1 TGCAGCGTCAACAGGGGAAACACTGAAGCTTTCTTT CSVNRGNTEAFF
TRBD2 TRBJ2-7 - TRBV6-5 TGTGCCAGCAGCCGGGCTAGCGGGCGCTCAATCTCCTACGAGCAGTACTTC CASSRASGRSISYEQYF
TRBD2 TRBJ2-7 - TRBV20-1 TGCAGTGCCAAAGGACTAGCGGGAGTTTACGAGCAGTACTTC CSAKGLAGVYEQYF
TRBD2 TRBJ2-3 many TRBV7-2 TGTGCCAGCAGCGAAACGGCGGGGGGCGTGGGCACGCAGTATTTT CASSETAGGVGTQYF
TRBD1 TRBJ1-5 - TRBV19 TGTGCCAGTAAAGGTAGACAGGGTCATCAGCCCCAGCATTTT CASKGRQGHQPQHF
- TRBJ2-1 - TRBV2 TGTGCCAGCAGTGATGGTCGACCCTACAATGAGCAGTTCTTC CASSDGRPYNEQFF
- TRBJ2-3 many TRBV7-9 TGTGCCAGCAGTTTGACAGATACGCAGTATTTT CASSLTDTQYF
- TRBJ1-5 few TRBV5-6 TGTGCCAGCAGCCCATACAGGAGTAGCAATCAGCCCCAGCATTTT CASSPYRSSNQPQHF
TRBD1 TRBJ2-5 - TRBV4-1 TGCGCCAGCAGCCTCCCGGGACAGATTCAAGAGACCCAGTACTTC CASSLPGQIQETQYF
- TRBJ1-1 many TRBV5-1 TGCGCCAGCAGAAATTGGCCCCGTCAGGGTGGAGTGAACACTGAAGCTTTCTTT CASRNWPRQGGVNTEAFF
TRBD2 TRBJ2-5 - TRBV28 TGTGCCACCCGGCGGGGGGCCGCAGAGACCCAGTACTTC CATRRGAAETQYF
- TRBJ1-2 few TRBV11-2 TGTGCCAGCAGCCCCCTCACCGGGACAACCTACACCTTC CASSPLTGTTYTF
TRBD2 TRBJ2-1 many TRBV20-1 TGCAGTGCCCAACGCGGGGGCTCCTACAATGAGCAGTTCTTC CSAQRGGSYNEQFF
- TRBJ2-1 few TRBV7-9 TGTGCCAGCAGCTTAGCTGGACTAACCGACAATGAGCAGTTCTTC CASSLAGLTDNEQFF
- TRBJ1-1 - TRBV12-3/TRBV12-4 TGTGCCAGCAGTTACGGGGGGGACACTGAAGCTTTCTTT CASSYGGDTEAFF
- TRBJ2-1 many TRBV6-2/TRBV6-3 TGTGCCAGCAGTGGGCTAGACGGTGAGCAGTTCTTC CASSGLDGEQFF
TRBD1 TRBJ2-2 - TRBV24-1 TGTGCCACCAGTGGTGTGGGACAGGAAAAGCCTAGGAAGCTGTTTTTT CATSGVGQEKPRKLFF
TRBD1 TRBJ2-6 - TRBV6-2/TRBV6-3 TGTGCCAGCAGTTCGACAGGGGCTGGGGCCAACGTCCTGACTTTC CASSSTGAGANVLTF
- TRBJ1-5 few TRBV6-2/TRBV6-3 TGTGCCAGCAGTTCTATAGGCGGGCAGCCCCAACATTTT CASSSIGGQPQHF
TRBD2 TRBJ2-1 - TRBV2 TGTGCCAGCAGTCCTAGCGGGAGGTACAATGAGCAGTTCTTC CASSPSGRYNEQFF
TRBD1 TRBJ2-7 - TRBV28 TGTGCCAGCAGGTCCGGACAGGGCGGCAACTACGTGCAGTACTTC CASRSGQGGNYVQYF
- TRBJ2-1 many TRBV3-1 TGTGCCAGCAGCCAAGAACCTGGGGGGTGGGATGAGCAGTTCTTC CASSQEPGGWDEQFF
- TRBJ2-1 once TRBV28 TGTGCCAGCAGTTTGATCGGCGGGATAGACGATGAGCAGTTCTTC CASSLIGGIDDEQFF
- TRBJ2-1 - TRBV12-3/TRBV12-4 TGTGCCAGCAGTTTAGAAGTACCCAATGAGCAGTTCTTC CASSLEVPNEQFF
TRBD2 TRBJ2-2 once TRBV7-2 TGTGCCAGCAGACTAGCGGAGGGATACCGGGAGCTGTTTTTT CASRLAEGYRELFF
TRBD2 TRBJ2-1 few TRBV11-2 TGTGCCAGCAGCTTGGGTCGGGAGGGTAATGAGCAGTTCTTC CASSLGREGNEQFF
- TRBJ1-5 - TRBV21-1 TGTGCCAGCAGCAAAAGGGATTTACAGCCCCAGCATTTT CASSKRDLQPQHF
TRBD1 TRBJ2-2 many TRBV20-1 TGCAGTGCTAGCGGTCCTTGGGGACAGGGGCCATCCGGGGAGCTGTTTTTT CSASGPWGQGPSGELFF
- TRBJ2-1 few TRBV3-1 TGTGCCAGCAGCCAAGTAATCGGGAATGAGCAGTTCTTC CASSQVIGNEQFF
TRBD2 TRBJ2-7 - TRBV2 TGTGCCAGCACCCCCCTAGCGGGGACCTACGAGCAGTACTTC CASTPLAGTYEQYF
TRBD2 TRBJ2-3 - TRBV5-6 TGTGCCAGCAGCTCCCGTAGCGGGAGGGCCTTTGGTACGCAGTATTTT CASSSRSGRAFGTQYF
TRBD2 TRBJ2-7 - TRBV7-9 TGTGCCAGCAGTCGGACTAGCGGGACGGTCCACGAGCAGTACTTC CASSRTSGTVHEQYF
- TRBJ2-7 - TRBV6-6 TGTGCCAGGGGGGGTAGCGGCCCCTCCTACGAGCAGTACTTC CARGGSGPSYEQYF
- TRBJ2-1 - TRBV12-3/TRBV12-4 TGTGCCAGCAGTTTAATCCCGGGTGGGGGTGAGCAGTTCTTC CASSLIPGGGEQFF
TRBD2 TRBJ2-3 - TRBV5-6 TGTGCCAGCAAAAAGGGACTAGCGGGAGTAGATACACAGTATTTT CASKKGLAGVDTQYF
- TRBJ2-7 few TRBV7-9 TGTGCCAGCAGCCGGATGGAGGGAAGGTACTTC CASSRMEGRYF
TRBD2 TRBJ2-1 few TRBV7-9 TGTGCCAGCAGCTCCCGGCTAGCGGGAGTGAGAAATGAGCAGTTCTTC CASSSRLAGVRNEQFF
- TRBJ1-2 - TRBV24-1 TGTGCCACCAGTGATTGGGCCACCAACTATGGCTACACCTTC CATSDWATNYGYTF
- TRBJ2-1 - TRBV20-1 TGCAGTGCTCTACCCCTACAGACCAACAATGAGCAGTTCTTC CSALPLQTNNEQFF
- TRBJ2-3 - TRBV4-1 TGCGCCAGCAGCCAGTCACGAATTCGAGGACCGACTAGCACAGATACGCAGTATTTT CASSQSRIRGPTSTDTQYF
- TRBJ2-2 few TRBV7-6 TGTGCCAGCAGCTTAGACCCGATTAACACCGGGGAGCTGTTTTTT CASSLDPINTGELFF
- TRBJ2-7 few TRBV4-3 TGCGCCAGCAGCCAAGATATCCCCCTAGGTGGAGGCTACGAGCAGTACTTC CASSQDIPLGGGYEQYF
- TRBJ2-7 - TRBV28 TGTGCCAGCAGTTTAAAGGGAAGCGAGCAGTACTTC CASSLKGSEQYF
TRBD2 TRBJ2-7 few TRBV12-3/TRBV12-4 TGTGCCAGCGCTGGACTAGCCTACGAGCAGTACTTC CASAGLAYEQYF
- TRBJ2-7 few TRBV7-2 TGTGCCAGCAGCTCGTACTCTACCTACGAGCAGTACTTC CASSSYSTYEQYF
- TRBJ1-5 few TRBV7-2 TGTGCCAGCACCTTACAGGCGGGTCAGCCCCAGCATTTT CASTLQAGQPQHF
- TRBJ2-3 few TRBV6-6 TGTGCCAGCGAACTGGGGTCCAGTACGCAGTATTTT CASELGSSTQYF
TRBD2 TRBJ2-2 - TRBV20-1 TGCAGTGCTAGAGAGAGGGGCCTAGCGGGAGGGAACACCGGGGAGCTGTTTTTT CSARERGLAGGNTGELFF
- TRBJ2-7 few TRBV12-3/TRBV12-4 TGTGCCAGCAGTTTTGGGAACTCGGCCGAGCAGTACTTC CASSFGNSAEQYF
TRBD1 TRBJ2-5 - TRBV7-2 TGTGCCAGCAGCACGGGACAGGGTGGGACCCAGTACTTC CASSTGQGGTQYF
TRBD2 TRBJ2-1 many TRBV20-1 TGCAGTGCTCGCGACAAGACTAGCGGGAGAAATGAGCAGTTCTTC CSARDKTSGRNEQFF
- TRBJ2-3 - TRBV18 TGTGCCAGCTCGCCCGGGACGGCGGGGACAGATACGCAGTATTTT CASSPGTAGTDTQYF